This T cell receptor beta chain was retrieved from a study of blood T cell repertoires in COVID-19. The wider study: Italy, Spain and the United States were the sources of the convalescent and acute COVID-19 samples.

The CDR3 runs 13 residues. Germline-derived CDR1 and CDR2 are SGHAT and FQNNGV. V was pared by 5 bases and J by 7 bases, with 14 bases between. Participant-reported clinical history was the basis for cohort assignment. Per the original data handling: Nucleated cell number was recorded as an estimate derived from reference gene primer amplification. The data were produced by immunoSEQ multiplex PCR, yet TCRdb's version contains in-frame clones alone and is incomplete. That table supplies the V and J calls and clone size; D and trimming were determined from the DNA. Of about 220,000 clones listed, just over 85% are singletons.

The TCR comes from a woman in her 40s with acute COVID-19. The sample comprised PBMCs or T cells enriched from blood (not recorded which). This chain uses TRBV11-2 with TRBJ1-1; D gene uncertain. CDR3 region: CASSPRPGDEAFF. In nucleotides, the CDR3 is TGTGCCAGCAGCCCCCGTCCCGGTGATGAAGCTTTCTTT.